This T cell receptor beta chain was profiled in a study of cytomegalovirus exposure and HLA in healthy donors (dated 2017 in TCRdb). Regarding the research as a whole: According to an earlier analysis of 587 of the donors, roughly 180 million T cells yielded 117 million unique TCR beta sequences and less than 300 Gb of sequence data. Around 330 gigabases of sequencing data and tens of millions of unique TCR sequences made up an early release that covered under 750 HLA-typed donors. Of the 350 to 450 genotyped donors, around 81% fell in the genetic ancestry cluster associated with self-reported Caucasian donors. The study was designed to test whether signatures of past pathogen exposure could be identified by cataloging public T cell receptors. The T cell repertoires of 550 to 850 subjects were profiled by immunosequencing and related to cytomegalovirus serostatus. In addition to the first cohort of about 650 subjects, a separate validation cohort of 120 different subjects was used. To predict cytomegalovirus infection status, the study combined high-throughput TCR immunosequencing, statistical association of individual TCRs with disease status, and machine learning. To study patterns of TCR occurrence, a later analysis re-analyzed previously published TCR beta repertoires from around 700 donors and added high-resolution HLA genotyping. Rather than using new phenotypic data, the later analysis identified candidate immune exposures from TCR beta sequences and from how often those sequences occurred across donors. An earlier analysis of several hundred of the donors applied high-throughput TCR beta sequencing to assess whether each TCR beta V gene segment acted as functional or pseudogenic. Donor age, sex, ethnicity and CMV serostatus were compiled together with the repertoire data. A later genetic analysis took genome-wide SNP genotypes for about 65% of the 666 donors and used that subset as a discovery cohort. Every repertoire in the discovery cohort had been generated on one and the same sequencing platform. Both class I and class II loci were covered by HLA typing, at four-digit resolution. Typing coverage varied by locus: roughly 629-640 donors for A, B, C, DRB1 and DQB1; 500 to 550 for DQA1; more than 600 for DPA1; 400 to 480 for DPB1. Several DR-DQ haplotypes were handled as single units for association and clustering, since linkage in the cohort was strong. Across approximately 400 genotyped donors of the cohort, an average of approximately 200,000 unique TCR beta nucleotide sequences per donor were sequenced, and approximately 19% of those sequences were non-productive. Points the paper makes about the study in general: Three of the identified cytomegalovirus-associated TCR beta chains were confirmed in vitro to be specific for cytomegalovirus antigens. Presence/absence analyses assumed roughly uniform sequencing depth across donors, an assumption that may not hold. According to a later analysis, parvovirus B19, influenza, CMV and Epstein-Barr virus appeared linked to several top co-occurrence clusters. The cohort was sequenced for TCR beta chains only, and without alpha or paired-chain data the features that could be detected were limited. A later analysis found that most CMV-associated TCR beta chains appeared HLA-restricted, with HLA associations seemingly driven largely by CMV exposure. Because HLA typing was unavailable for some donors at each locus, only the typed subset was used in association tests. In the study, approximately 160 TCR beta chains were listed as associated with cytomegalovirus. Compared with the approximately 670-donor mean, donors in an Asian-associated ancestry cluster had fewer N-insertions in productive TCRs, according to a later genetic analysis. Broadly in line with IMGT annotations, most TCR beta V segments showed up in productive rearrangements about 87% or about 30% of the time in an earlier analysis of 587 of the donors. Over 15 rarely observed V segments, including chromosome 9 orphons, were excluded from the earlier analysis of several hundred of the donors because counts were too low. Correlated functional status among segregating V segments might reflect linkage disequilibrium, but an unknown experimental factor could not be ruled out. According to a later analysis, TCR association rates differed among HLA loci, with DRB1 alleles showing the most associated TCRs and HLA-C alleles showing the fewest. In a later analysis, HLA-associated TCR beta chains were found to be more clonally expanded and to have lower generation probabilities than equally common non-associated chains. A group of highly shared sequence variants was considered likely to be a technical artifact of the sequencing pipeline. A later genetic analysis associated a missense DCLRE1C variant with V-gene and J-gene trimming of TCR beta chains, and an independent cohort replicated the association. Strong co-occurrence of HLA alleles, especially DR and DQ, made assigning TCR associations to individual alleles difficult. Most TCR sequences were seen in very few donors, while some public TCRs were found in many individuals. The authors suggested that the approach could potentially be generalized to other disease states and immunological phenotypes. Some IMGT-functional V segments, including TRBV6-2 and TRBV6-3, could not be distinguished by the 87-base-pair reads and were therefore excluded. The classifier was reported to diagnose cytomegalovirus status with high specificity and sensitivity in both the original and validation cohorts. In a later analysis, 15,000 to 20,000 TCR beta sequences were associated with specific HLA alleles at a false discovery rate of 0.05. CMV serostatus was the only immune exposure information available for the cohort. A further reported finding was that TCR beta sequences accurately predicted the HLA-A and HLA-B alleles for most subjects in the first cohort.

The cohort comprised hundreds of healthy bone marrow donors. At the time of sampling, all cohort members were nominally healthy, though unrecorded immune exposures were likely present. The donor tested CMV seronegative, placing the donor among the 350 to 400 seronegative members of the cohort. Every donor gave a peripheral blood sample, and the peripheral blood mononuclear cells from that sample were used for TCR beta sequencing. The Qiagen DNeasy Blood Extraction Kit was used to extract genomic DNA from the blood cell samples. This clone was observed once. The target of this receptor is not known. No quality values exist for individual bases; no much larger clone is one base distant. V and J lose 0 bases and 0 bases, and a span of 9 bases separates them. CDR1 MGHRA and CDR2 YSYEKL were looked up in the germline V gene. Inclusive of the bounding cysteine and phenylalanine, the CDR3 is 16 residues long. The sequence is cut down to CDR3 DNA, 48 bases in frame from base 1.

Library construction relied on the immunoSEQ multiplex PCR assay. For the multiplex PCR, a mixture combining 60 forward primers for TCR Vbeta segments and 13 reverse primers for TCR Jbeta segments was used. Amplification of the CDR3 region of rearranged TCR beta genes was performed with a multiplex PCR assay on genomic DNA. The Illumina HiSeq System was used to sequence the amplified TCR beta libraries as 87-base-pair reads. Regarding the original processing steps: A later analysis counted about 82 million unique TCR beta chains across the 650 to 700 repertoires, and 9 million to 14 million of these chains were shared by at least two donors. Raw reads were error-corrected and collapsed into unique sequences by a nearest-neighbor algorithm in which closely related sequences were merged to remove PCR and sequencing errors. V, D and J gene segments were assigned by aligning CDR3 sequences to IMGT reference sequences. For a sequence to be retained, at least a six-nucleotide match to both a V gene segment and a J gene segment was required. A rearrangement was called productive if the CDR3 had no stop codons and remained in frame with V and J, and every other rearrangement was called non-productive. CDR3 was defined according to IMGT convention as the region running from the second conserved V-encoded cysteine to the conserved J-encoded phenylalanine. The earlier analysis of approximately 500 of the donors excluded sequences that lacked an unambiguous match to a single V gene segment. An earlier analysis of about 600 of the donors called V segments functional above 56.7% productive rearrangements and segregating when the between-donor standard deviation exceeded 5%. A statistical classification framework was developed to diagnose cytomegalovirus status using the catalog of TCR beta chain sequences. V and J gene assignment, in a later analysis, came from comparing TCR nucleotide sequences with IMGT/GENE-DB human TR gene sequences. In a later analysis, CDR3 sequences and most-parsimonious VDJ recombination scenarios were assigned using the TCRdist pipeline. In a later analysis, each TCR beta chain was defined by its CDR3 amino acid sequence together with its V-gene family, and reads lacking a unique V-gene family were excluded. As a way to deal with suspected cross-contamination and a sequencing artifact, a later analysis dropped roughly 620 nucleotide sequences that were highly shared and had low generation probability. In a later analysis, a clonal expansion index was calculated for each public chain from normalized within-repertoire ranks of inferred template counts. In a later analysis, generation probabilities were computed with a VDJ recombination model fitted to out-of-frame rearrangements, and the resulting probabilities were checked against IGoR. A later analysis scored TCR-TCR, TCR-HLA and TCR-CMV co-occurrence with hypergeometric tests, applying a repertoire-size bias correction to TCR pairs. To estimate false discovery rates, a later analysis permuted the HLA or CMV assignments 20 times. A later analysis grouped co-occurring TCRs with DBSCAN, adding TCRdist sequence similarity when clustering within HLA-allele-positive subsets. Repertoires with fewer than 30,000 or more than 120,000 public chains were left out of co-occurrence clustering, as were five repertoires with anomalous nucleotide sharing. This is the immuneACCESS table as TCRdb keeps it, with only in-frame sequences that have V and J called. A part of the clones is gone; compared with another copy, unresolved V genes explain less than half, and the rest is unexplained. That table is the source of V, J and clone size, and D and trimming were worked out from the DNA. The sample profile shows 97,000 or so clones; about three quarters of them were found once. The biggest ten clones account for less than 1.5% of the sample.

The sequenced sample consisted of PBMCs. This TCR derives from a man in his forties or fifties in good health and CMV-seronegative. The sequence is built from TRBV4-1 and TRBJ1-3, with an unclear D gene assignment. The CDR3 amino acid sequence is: CASSQEATVSGNTIYF. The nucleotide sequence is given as TGCGCCAGCAGCCAAGAAGCGACGGTCTCTGGAAACACCATATATTTT.